The sequence of this TCR beta chain was determined in a study of CD8 T cells in Susac syndrome (dated by TCRdb to between 2018 and 2021). Notes on the research overall: Among the sequenced Susac syndrome patients, five or six had clinically active disease and 8 or 9 were in clinical remission. At the time of blood withdrawal, Susac syndrome patients were either therapy-naive, taking corticosteroids (with some also receiving IVIg), or on IVIg alone. The study used repertoire sequencing to test whether antigen drove CD8+ T cell activation and differentiation in Susac syndrome. Results the study describes overall, beyond this receptor: The TCR sequencing and HLA analysis was acknowledged to have included a relatively small number of individuals. In patients with Susac syndrome, the CD4+ T cell repertoire showed no detectable clonal expansion.

CDR1 and CDR2, per the germline V gene, are SGHTA and FQGTGA. A distance of 18 bases separates the germline ends of V and J, which lose 5 bases and 4 bases respectively. There are 15 amino acids in the CDR3, from cysteine to phenylalanine inclusive. Of the read, only the CDR3 DNA is kept; its 45 bases are in frame from base 1. RNA was extracted using the RNeasy kit, and about 0.45 to 1 ug of the RNA was reverse transcribed with random hexamers. The immunoSEQ multiplex PCR assay, which covers 54 Vbeta and 13 Jbeta segments, was used to amplify TCR beta CDR3 regions. To correct PCR amplification bias, a synthetic template baseline was used for both primer optimization and computational correction. Per the authors' processing: Reads were assigned to V, D and J genes according to IMGT and analyzed in immunoSEQ Analyzer, with only productive sequences retained. Clonality was computed as one minus Shannon entropy normalized by log2 of the number of productive unique sequences. Public and private clones were assessed among the 100 most prevalent clones of each patient and control. Clones were defined as Susac-specific when absent from the healthy and MS cohorts, from over a thousand published viral clones and from other ImmuneACCESS disease sequences. TCRdb ran its own pipeline on the public reads, namely fastp trimming at Q25 and MiXCR clone calling, and kept in-frame beta chains. Rows merge per CDR3 protein into single entries with the most common DNA and genes. The V and J calls follow TCRdb's processing rather than the paper's. This sample comprises 200,000 to 250,000 distinct CDR3 sequences, about 94% of them detected only once. The top ten constitute roughly 0.14% of the sample.

Concerning this clonotype itself: Its antigen has not been determined. The input lacks base qualities; no much larger clone sits a single base away.

Peripheral blood CD8+ and CD4+ T cells from healthy donors, Susac syndrome patients and multiple sclerosis patients were profiled using high-throughput TCR beta sequencing. Recently defined diagnostic criteria for definite or probable disease were met by the Susac syndrome patients. Bulk CD8+ and CD4+ T cells were purified by magnetic negative isolation, whereas CD8+ TEMRA cells were enriched by FACS. Blood was collected in EDTA tubes and processed within 24 hours, with PBMCs isolated through density gradient centrifugation. PBMCs intended for TCR sequencing were cryopreserved in liquid nitrogen and were subsequently thawed in a 37 degrees C water bath. Purity of sorted or isolated CD4+, CD8+ and CD8+ TEMRA cells was at least 90%.

The origin of this receptor is a human donor with Susac syndrome. The sequenced sample consisted of CD4+ T cells from PBMCs. In this chain, TRBV7-3 is recombined with TRBJ2-7, with the D gene tentatively TRBD1 or TRBD2, based on 6 matching bases in each. The nucleotide sequence is given as TGTGCCAGCAGCCCCACGGGGGCCGACGAATACGAGCAGTACTTC. Its product reads: CASSPTGADEYEQYF.